The rows below give T cell receptor beta chains drawn from one sample of a study of shared clonotypes between healthy human individuals. The table came from immunoSEQ multiplex PCR; TCRdb's copy has only in-frame clones and leaves some out. The sample carries about 2 million clones, about 95% recorded once. The sample consisted of naive CD8+ T cells sorted from blood. Receptors were obtained from a man in his late teens or twenties in good health. Both conserved end residues are part of each CDR3. A D gene is named only where the DNA matches it firmly. The size of a clone is reported for some rows only, either as once, few or many, or as a class for expanded clones.

clone_size d_call j_call v_call cdr3_nt cdr3_aa
NA TRBD2 TRBJ2-7 TRBV10-3 TGTGCCGTCCGACCTAGCGGGGCCTACGAGCAGTACTTC CAVRPSGAYEQYF
NA TRBD1 TRBJ2-7 TRBV11-2 TGTGCCAGCAGCCCACAGGGGTTCTCCTACGAGCAGTACTTC CASSPQGFSYEQYF
NA NA TRBJ1-2 TRBV4-2 TGTGCCAGCAGCCAAGATGTGGTGGGTCGGTATGGCTACACCTTC CASSQDVVGRYGYTF
NA NA TRBJ1-1 TRBV6-5 TGTGCCAGCAGCACGAAGGGGAGGCTGAGCACTGAAGCTTTCTTT CASSTKGRLSTEAFF
few NA TRBJ1-1 TRBV30 TGTGCCTGGAGTCCAGTAAACACTGAAGCTTTCTTT CAWSPVNTEAFF
NA NA TRBJ1-1 TRBV5-1 TGCGCCAGCAGCTTGGTCTCTGAGAACACTGAAGCTTTCTTT CASSLVSENTEAFF
NA TRBD1 TRBJ2-1 TRBV5-1 TGCGCCAGCAGCTCGGGACAGGGAAGCCATGAGCAGTTCTTC CASSSGQGSHEQFF
NA NA TRBJ2-7 TRBV15 TGTGCCACCAGCTCGGACCGATTGCCTAACGAGCAGTACTTC CATSSDRLPNEQYF
NA NA TRBJ2-5 TRBV28 TGTGCCAGCAGTCAGCCCTCCGGGACGCCACACTTC CASSQPSGTPHF
NA NA TRBJ2-7 TRBV27 TGTGCCAGCAGTTTGGCCGCGGACTCCTACGAGCAGTACTTC CASSLAADSYEQYF
NA NA TRBJ2-1 TRBV4-3 TGCGCCAGCAGCCAATCGGGGATTTACAATGAGCAGTTCTTC CASSQSGIYNEQFF